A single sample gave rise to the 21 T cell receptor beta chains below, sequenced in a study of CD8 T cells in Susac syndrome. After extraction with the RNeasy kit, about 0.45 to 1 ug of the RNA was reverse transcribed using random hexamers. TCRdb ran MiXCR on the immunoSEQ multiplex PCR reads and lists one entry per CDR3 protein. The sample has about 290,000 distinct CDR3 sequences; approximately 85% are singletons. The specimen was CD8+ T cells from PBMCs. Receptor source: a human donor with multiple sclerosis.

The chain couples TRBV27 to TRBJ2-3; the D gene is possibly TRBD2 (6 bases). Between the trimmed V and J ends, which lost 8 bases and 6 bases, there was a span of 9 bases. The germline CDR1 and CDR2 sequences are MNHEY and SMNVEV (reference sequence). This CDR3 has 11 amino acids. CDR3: CASGGWDTQYF. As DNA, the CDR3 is TGTGCCAGCGGAGGGTGGGATACGCAGTATTTT.

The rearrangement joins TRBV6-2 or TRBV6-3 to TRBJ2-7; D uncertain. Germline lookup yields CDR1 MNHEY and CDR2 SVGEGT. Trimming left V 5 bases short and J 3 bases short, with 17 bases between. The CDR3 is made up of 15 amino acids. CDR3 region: CASSPAGQMHYEQYF. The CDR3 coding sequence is TGTGCCAGCAGTCCCGCCGGGCAGATGCACTACGAGCAGTACTTC.

CDR3 DNA sequence: TGCAGTGCTAGAGAGGGGTACGAGCAGTACTTC. Translating gives CSAREGYEQYF. V gene TRBV20-1 combines with J gene TRBJ2-7; D unclear. Trimming cost V 0 bases and J 4 bases, with 4 bases left between them. This CDR3 region has 11 residues. Looked up from germline, CDR1 is DFQATT and CDR2 is SNEGSKA (reference sequence).

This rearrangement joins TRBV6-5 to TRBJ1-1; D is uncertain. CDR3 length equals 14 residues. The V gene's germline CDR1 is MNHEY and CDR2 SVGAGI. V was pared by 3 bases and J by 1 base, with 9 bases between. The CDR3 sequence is CASSYKEWNTEAFF. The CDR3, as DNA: TGTGCCAGCAGTTATAAAGAGTGGAACACTGAAGCTTTCTTT.

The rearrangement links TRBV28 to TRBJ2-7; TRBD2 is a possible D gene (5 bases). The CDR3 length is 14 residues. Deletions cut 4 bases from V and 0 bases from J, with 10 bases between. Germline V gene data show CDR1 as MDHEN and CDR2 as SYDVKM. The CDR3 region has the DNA TGTGCCAGCAGTTCTAGCAGTAGCTCCTACGAGCAGTACTTC. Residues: CASSSSSSSYEQYF.

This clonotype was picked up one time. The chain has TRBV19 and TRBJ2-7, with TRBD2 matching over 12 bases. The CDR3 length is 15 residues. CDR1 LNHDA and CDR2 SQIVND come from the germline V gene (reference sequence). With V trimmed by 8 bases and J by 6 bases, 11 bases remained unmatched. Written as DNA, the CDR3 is TGTGCCAGTTCGCCTGTAGAGGGACTAGCGGGCGAGCAGTACTTC. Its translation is CASSPVEGLAGEQYF.

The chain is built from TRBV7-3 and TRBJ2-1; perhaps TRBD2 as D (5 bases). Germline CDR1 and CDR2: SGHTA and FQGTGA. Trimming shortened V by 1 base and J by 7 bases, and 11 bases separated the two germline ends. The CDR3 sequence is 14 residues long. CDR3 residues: CASSLMGPGNEQFF. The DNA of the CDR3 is TGTGCCAGCAGCTTAATGGGCCCGGGGAATGAGCAGTTCTTC. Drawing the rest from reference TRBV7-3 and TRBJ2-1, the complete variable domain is GAGVSQTPSNKVTEKGKYVELRCDPISGHTALYWYRQSLGQGPEFLIYFQGTGAADDSGLPNDRFFAVRPEGSVSTLKIQRTERGDSAVYLCASSLMGPGNEQFFGPGTRLTVL.

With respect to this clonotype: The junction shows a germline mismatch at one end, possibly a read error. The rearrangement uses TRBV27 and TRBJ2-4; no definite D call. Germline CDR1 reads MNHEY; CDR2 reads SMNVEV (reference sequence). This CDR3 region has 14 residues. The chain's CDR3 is CASILSSPPYFQYF. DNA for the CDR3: TGTGCCAGCATTTTATCCAGTCCACCATACTTTCAGTACTTC.

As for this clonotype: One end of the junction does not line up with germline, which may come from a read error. The CDR3 bases are TGTGCCAGCAGCTTAGGCCCGTACGGGACAGGGGCCTTAACCTTT. Its translation: CASSLGPYGTGALTF. The chain employs TRBV13 and TRBJ1-1, with 10 bases lining up with TRBD1. The CDR3 is 15 amino acids. Germline loops: CDR1 PRHDT, CDR2 FYEKMQ (reference sequence).

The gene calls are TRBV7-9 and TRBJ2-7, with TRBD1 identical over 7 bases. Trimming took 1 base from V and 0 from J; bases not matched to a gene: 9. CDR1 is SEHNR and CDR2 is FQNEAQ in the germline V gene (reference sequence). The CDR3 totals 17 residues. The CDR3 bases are TGTGCCAGCAGCTTAGGTCAGGAGGACAGGAGCTCCTACGAGCAGTACTTC. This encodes CASSLGQEDRSSYEQYF.

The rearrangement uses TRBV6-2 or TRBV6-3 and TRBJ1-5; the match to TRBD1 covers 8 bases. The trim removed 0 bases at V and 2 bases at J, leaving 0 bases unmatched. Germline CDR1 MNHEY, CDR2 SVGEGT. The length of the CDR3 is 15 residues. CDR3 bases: TGTGCCAGCAGTTACTCGACAGGGGGCAATCAGCCCCAGCATTTT. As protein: CASSYSTGGNQPQHF.

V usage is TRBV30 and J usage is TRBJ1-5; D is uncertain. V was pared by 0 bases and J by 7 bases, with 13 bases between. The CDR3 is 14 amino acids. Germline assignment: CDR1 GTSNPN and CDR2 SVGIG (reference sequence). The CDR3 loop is CAWSVSLGVQPQHF. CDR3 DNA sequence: TGTGCCTGGAGTGTATCGCTTGGGGTCCAGCCCCAGCATTTT.

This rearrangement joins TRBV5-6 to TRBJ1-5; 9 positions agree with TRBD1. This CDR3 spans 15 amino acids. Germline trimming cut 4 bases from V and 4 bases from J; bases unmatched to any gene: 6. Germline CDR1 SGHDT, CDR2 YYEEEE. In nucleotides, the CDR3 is TGTGCCAGCAGCCCCGGGACAGGGAATAATCAGCCCCAGCATTTT. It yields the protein CASSPGTGNNQPQHF.

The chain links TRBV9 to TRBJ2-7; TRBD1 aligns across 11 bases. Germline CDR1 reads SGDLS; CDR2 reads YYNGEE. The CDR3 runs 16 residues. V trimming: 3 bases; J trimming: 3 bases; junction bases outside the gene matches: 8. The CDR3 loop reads CASSESEGTGGYEQYF. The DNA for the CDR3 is TGTGCCAGCAGCGAGTCAGAAGGGACAGGGGGCTACGAGCAGTACTTC.

The DNA of the CDR3 is TGTGCCAGCAGCCGGATGGGACTAGCGGGAAATGAGCAGTTCTTC. Translation gives CASSRMGLAGNEQFF. This chain links TRBV9 with TRBJ2-1, with 13 bases that match TRBD2. V was clipped by 4 bases and J by 7 bases; unmatched bases: 5. The CDR3 has 15 amino acids. Germline loops: CDR1 SGDLS, CDR2 YYNGEE.

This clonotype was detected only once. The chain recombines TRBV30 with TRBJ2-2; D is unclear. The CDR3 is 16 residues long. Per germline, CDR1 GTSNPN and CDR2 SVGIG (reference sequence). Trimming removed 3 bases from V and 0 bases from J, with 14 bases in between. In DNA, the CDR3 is TGTGCCTGGAGAGCCAGTTGGGTCCCGAACACCGGGGAGCTGTTTTTT. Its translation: CAWRASWVPNTGELFF.

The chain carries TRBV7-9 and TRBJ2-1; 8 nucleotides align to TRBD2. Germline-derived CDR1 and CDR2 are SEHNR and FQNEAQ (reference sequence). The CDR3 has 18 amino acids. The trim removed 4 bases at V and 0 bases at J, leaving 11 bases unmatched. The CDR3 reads CASSSKYSGESSYNEQFF. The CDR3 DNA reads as TGTGCCAGCAGCTCAAAATATAGCGGGGAAAGCTCCTACAATGAGCAGTTCTTC.

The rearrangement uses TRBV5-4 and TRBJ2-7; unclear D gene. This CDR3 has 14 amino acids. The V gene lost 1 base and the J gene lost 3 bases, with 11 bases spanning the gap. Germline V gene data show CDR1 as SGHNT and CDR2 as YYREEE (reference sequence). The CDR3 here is CASSLSGRIYEQYF. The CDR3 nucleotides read TGTGCCAGCAGCTTGTCAGGCCGAATCTACGAGCAGTACTTC. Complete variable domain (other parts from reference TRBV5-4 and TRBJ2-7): ETGVTQSPTHLIKTRGQQVTLRCSSQSGHNTVSWYQQALGQGPQFIFQYYREEENGRGNFPPRFSGLQFPNYSSELNVNALELDDSALYLCASSLSGRIYEQYFGPGTRLTVT.

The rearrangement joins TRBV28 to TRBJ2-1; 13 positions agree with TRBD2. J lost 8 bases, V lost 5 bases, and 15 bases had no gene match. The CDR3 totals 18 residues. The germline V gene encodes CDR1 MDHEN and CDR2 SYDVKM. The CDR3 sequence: CASSVAPGLAGLGDEQFF. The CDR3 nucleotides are TGTGCCAGCAGTGTCGCTCCGGGACTAGCGGGGCTAGGCGATGAGCAGTTCTTC.

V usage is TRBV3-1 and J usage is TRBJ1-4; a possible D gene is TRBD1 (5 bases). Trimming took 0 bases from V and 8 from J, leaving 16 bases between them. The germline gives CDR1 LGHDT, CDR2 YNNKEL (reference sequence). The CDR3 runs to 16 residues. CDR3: CASSQERLLGREKLFF. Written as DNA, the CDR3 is TGTGCCAGCAGCCAAGAAAGACTACTGGGACGCGAAAAACTGTTTTTT.

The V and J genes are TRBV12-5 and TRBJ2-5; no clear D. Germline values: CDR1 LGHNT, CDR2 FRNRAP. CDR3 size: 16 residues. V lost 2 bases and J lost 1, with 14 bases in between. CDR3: CASGLRSTEAQETQYF. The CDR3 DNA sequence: TGTGCTAGTGGTTTGCGATCTACTGAGGCCCAAGAGACCCAGTACTTC. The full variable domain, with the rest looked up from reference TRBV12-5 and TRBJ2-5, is DARVTQTPRHKVTEMGQEVTMRCQPILGHNTVFWYRQTMMQGLELLAYFRNRAPLDDSGMPKDRFSAEMPDATLATLKIQPSEPRDSAVYFCASGLRSTEAQETQYFGPGTRLLVL.